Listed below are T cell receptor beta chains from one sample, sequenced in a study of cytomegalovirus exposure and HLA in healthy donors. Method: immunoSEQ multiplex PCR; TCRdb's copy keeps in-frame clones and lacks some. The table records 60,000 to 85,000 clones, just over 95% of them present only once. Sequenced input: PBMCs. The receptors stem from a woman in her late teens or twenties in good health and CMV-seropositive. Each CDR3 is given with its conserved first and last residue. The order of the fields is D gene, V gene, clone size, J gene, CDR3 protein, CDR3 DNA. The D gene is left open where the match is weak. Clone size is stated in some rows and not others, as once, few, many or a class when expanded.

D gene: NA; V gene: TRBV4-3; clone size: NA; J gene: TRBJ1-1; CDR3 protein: CASSQDLRDQAFF; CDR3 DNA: TGCGCCAGCAGCCAAGATCTCAGGGATCAAGCTTTCTTT
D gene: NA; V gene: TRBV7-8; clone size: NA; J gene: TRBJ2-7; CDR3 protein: CASSLVEGYEQYF; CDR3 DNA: TGTGCCAGCAGCTTAGTTGAGGGTTACGAGCAGTACTTC
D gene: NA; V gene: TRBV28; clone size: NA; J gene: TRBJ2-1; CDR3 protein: CASRRGGNNEQFF; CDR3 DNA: TGTGCCAGCAGGAGAGGGGGTAACAATGAGCAGTTCTTC
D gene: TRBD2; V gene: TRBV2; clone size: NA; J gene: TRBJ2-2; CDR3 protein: CASNLLAGVTGELFF; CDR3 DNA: TGTGCCAGCAACCTACTAGCGGGAGTCACCGGGGAGCTGTTTTTT
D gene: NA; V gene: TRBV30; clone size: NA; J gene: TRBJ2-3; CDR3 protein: CAWSTFGASTDTQYF; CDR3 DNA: TGTGCCTGGAGTACTTTTGGTGCTAGCACAGATACGCAGTATTTT
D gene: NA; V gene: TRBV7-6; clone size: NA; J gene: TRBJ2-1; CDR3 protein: CASSLGGASYNEQFF; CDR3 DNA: TGTGCCAGCAGCTTAGGCGGAGCATCCTACAATGAGCAGTTCTTC
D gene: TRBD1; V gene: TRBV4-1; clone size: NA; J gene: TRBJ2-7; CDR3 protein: CASSRWTGKAHEQYF; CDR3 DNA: TGCGCCAGCAGCCGATGGACAGGGAAGGCCCACGAGCAGTACTTC
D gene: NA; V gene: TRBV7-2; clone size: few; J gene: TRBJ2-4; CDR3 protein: CASSPEGSIYIQYF; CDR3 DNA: TGTGCCAGCAGCCCCGAGGGTAGCATCTACATTCAGTACTTC
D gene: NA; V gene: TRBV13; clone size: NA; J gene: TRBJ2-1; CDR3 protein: CASSPRQANEQFF; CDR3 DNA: TGTGCCAGCAGCCCTAGACAGGCAAATGAGCAGTTCTTC
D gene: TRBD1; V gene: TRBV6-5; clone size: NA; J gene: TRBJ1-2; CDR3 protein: CASSGQGLGYTF; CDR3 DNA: TGTGCCAGCAGTGGACAGGGGTTGGGCTACACCTTC
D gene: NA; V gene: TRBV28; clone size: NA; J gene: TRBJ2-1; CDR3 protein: CASSVLGSYNEQFF; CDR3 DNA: TGTGCCAGCAGCGTACTAGGCTCCTACAATGAGCAGTTCTTC
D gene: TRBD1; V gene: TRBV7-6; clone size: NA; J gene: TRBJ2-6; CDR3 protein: CASSSTGGSAGANVLTF; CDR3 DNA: TGTGCCAGCAGCTCCACAGGGGGCAGTGCTGGGGCCAACGTCCTGACTTTC
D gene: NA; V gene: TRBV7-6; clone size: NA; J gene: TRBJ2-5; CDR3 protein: CASSLVAAVQETQYF; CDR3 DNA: TGTGCCAGCAGCTTAGTGGCAGCGGTCCAAGAGACCCAGTACTTC
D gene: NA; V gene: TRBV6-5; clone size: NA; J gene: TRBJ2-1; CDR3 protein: CASSYLSDSSYNEQFF; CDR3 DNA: TGTGCCAGCAGTTACCTGAGCGACAGCTCCTACAATGAGCAGTTCTTC
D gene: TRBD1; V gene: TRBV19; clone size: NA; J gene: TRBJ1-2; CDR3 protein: CASRGQSLDGYTF; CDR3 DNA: TGTGCCAGTAGGGGACAGAGCCTCGATGGCTACACCTTC
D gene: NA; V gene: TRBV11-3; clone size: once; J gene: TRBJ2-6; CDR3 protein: CASSLYGANVLTF; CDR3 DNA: TGTGCCAGCAGCCTCTATGGGGCCAACGTCCTGACTTTC
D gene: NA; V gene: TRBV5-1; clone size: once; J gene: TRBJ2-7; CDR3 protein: CASSLREGAYEQYF; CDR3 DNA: TGCGCCAGCAGCTTAAGAGAGGGCGCGTACGAGCAGTACTTC
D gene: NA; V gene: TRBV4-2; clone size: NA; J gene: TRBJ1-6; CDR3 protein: CASSSGHLYNSPLHF; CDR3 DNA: TGTGCCAGCAGCTCGGGACACCTTTATAATTCACCCCTCCACTTT
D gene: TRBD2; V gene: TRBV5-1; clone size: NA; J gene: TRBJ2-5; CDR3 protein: CASSEAGGKETQYF; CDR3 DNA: TGCGCCAGCTCCGAAGCGGGAGGTAAAGAGACCCAGTACTTC
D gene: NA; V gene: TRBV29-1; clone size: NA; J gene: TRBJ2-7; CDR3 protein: CSVGESDLSYEQYF; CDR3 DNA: TGCAGCGTTGGGGAGTCAGACCTCTCCTACGAGCAGTACTTC